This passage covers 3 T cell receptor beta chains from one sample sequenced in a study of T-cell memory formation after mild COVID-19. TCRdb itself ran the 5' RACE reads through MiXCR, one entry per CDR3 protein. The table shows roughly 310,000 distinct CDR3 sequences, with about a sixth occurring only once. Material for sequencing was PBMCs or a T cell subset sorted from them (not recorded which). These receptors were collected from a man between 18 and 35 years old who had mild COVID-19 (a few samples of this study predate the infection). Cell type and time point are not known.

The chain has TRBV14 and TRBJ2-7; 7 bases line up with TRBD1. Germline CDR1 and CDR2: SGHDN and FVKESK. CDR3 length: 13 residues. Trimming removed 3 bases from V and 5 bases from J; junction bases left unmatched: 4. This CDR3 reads CASSHLGGDEQYF. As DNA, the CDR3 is TGTGCCAGCAGCCACCTAGGGGGCGACGAGCAGTACTTC. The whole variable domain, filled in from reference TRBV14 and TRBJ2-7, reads EAGVTQFPSHSVIEKGQTVTLRCDPISGHDNLYWYRRVMGKEIKFLLHFVKESKQDESGMPNNRFLAERTGGTYSTLKVQPAELEDSGVYFCASSHLGGDEQYFGPGTRLTVT.

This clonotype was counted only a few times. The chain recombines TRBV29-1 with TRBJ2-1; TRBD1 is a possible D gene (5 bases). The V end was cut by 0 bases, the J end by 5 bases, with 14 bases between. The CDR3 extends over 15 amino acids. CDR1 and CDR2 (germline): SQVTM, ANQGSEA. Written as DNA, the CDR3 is TGCAGCGTTGAAGATAGGGGCAGGGCCCACAATGAGCAGTTCTTC. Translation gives CSVEDRGRAHNEQFF.

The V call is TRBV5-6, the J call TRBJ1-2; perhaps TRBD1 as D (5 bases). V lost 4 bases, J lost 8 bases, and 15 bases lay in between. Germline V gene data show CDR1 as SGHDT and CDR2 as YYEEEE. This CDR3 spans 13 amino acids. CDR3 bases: TGTGCCAGCAGCCTTGGGGGAGTAATGGGCTACACCTTC. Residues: CASSLGGVMGYTF.